This T cell receptor (beta chain) is drawn from a study of CD8+ T cells in alopecia areata. Following extraction, RNA underwent reverse transcription to cDNA, which served as the sequencing template. Using immunoSEQ multiplex PCR, the repertoire was profiled, and TCRdb retains in-frame clones only, with some absent. The sample records about 20,000 clones, around 62% being singletons. Obtained from alopecia areata patients were lesional scalp punch biopsies along with peripheral blood. General observations from the study: Lesional scalp exceeded normal scalp in clonality, especially in alopecia totalis/universalis. Normal skin's resident alphabeta T cells are sequenced alongside lesional scalp T cells. Clarity of TCR sharing across patients fell short of that in mice, possibly HLA-related.

Remarks on this clone: Its target is not known.

Germline V gene sequence: CDR1 SEHNR, CDR2 FQNEAQ (reference sequence). CDR3 size: 14 residues. The V and J ends lost 3 bases and 0 bases respectively, with 8 bases between them. The clonotype originates from a human donor with alopecia areata. The source was skin, collected at week 0. The rearrangement joins TRBV7-9 to TRBJ1-2; D unresolved. The CDR3 sequence: CASSFTAANYGYTF. CDR3 in DNA: TGTGCCAGCAGCTTCACAGCAGCTAACTATGGCTACACCTTC. Full variable domain (rest looked up from reference TRBV7-9 and TRBJ1-2): DTGVSQNPRHKITKRGQNVTFRCDPISEHNRLYWYRQTLGQGPEFLTYFQNEAQLEKSRLLSDRFSAERPKGSFSTLEIQRTEQGDSAMYLCASSFTAANYGYTFGSGTRLTVV.